This T cell receptor beta chain was retrieved from a study of T cell responses to AZD1222 COVID-19 vaccine. Study-wide points: Among AZD1222 vaccinees, only six were seropositive at baseline. Reportedly, nearly half of unique spike TCRs recognized epitopes outside B.1.351/B.1.1.7 mutations.

The method was immunoSEQ multiplex PCR; TCRdb's version includes in-frame clones alone and lacks a portion of them. Of fewer than 200,000 clones in the sample, 88% were seen once. As concerns this clone: The antigen remains unidentified.

Germline CDR1 is SQVTM and CDR2 is ANQGSEA. V shed 6 bases, J shed 2 bases, and the junction held 6 bases outside the gene matches. The CDR3 extends over 15 amino acids. This material consisted of peripheral blood, taken 28 days after the second AZD1222 dose. The receptor was derived from an adult who received the AZD1222 COVID-19 vaccine. The chain has TRBV29-1 and TRBJ2-3, with TRBD2 matching 12 bases. The CDR3 sequence: CSVMTSGGLTDTQYF. The CDR3 nucleotides read TGCAGCGTGATGACTAGCGGGGGTCTCACAGATACGCAGTATTTT.